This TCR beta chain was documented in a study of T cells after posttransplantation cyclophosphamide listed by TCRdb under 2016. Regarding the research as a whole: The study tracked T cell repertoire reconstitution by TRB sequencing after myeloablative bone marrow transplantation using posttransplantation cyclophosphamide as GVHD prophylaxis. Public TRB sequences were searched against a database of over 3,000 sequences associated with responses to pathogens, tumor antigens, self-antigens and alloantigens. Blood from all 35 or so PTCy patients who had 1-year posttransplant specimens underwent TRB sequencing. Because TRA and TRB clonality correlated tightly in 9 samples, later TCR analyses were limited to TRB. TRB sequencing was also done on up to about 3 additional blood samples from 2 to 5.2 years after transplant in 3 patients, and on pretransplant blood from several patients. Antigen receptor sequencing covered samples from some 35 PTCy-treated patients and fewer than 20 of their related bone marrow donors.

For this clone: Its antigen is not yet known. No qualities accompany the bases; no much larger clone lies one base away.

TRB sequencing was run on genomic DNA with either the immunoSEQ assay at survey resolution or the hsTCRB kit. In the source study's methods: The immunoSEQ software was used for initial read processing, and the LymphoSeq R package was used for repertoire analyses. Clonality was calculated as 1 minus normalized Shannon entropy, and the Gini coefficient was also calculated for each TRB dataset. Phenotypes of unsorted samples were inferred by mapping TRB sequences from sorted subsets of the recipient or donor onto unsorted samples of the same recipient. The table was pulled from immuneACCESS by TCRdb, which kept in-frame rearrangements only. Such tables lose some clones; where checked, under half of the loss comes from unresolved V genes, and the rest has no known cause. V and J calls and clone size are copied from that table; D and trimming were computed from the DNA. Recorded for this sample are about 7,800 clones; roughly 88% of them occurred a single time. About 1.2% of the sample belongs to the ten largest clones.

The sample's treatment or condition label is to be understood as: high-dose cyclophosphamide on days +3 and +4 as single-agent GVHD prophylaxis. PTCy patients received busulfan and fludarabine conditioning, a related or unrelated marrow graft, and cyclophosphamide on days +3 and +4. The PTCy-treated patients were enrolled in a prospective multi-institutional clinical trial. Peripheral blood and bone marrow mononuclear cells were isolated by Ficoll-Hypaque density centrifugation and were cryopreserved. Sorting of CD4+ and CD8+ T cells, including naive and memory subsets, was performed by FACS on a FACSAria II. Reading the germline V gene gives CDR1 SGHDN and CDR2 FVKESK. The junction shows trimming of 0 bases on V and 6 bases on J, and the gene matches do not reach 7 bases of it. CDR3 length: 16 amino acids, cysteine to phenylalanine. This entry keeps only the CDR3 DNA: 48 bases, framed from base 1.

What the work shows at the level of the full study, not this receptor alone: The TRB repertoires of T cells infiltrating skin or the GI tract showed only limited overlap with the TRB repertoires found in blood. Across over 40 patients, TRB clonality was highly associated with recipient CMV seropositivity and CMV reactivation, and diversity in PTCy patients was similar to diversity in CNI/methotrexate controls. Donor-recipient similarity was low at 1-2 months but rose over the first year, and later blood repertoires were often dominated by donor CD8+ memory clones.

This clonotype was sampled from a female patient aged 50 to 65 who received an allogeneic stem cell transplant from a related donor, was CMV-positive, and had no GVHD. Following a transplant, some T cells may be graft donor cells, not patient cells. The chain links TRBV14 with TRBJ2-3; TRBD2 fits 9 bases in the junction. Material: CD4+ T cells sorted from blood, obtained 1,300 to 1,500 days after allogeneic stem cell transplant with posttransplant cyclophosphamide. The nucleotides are TGTGCCAGCAGCCAAGACTGGGCTAGCGGGAAGGATACGCAGTATTTT. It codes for CASSQDWASGKDTQYF.